These 30 T cell receptor beta chains originate from one sample sequenced in a study of PD-1 blockade in classical Hodgkin lymphoma. Time point of the sample: cycle 4 day 1 (C4D1), after more than 5 weeks of nivolumab. Every patient relapsed after autologous stem cell transplantation, and brentuximab vedotin exposure varied. Generated by immunoSEQ multiplex PCR, the TCRdb table keeps only in-frame clones and is missing some. The sample records some 90,000 clones, roughly 78% being singletons. Sequencing used peripheral blood mononuclear cells (PBMCs), obtained before the fourth cycle of nivolumab. The receptor set was obtained from a human donor with classical Hodgkin lymphoma.

Note on this clone: This specimen includes other DNA sequences encoding the same CDR3. V is TRBV18 and J is TRBJ1-5, with D tentatively TRBD1 (5 bases). In germline, CDR1 is KGHSH, CDR2 LQKENI. V lost 3 bases and J lost 4, with 7 bases in between. This CDR3 comprises 13 residues. The CDR3 reads CASSPDKNQPQHF. The CDR3 DNA reads as TGTGCCAGCTCACCGGACAAAAATCAGCCCCAGCATTTT.

This clone has more than one count but fewer than ten. V gene TRBV7-2 combines with J gene TRBJ2-3; D assignment may be TRBD1 or TRBD2 (6 bases each). The CDR3 is 16 amino acids. CDR1 and CDR2 (germline): SGHTA, FQGNSA. Trimming stripped 5 bases from V and 1 base from J, with 16 bases between. The CDR3 spells CASSGQGGLGTDTQYF. The CDR3 DNA follows: TGTGCCAGCAGCGGACAAGGGGGGCTGGGCACAGATACGCAGTATTTT.

This clone was recorded once. The chain couples TRBV4-3 to TRBJ2-1, with D possibly matching TRBD1 (5 bases). The CDR3 runs 15 residues. V was clipped by 4 bases and J by 8 bases, with 18 bases between them. The germline V gene has CDR1 LGHNA and CDR2 YSLEER. The CDR3 sequence: CASSPLGAYEYEQFF. DNA of the CDR3: TGCGCCAGCAGCCCCTTAGGGGCGTACGAGTATGAGCAGTTCTTC.

This chain links TRBV18 with TRBJ1-6; D gene ambiguous. The CDR3 spans 18 residues. V shed 0 bases and J shed 0 bases, with 12 bases lying between them. CDR1 is KGHSH and CDR2 is LQKENI in the germline V gene. The CDR3 DNA follows: TGTGCCAGCTCACCACCGACCGGAATGAGCTCCTATAATTCACCCCTCCACTTT. Protein sequence: CASSPPTGMSSYNSPLHF.

The chain joins TRBV18 to TRBJ2-1, with 8 bases fitting TRBD1. CDR1 and CDR2 (germline): KGHSH, LQKENI. The CDR3 is made up of 16 amino acids. The V and J ends lost 0 bases and 8 bases, in that order; junction bases with no gene match: 9. CDR3 region: CASSPPTGDRRYEQFF. DNA of the CDR3: TGTGCCAGCTCACCACCGACAGGGGATCGACGATATGAGCAGTTCTTC.

This chain links TRBV5-4 with TRBJ1-2; no clear D. Trimming stripped 0 bases from V and 8 bases from J, with 14 bases between. Germline CDR1 SGHNT, CDR2 YYREEE (reference sequence). The CDR3 length is 14 residues. The CDR3 bases are TGTGCCAGCAGCTTGGACACTAGGTCAGGCGGCTACACCTTC. This codes for CASSLDTRSGGYTF. The entire variable domain, with the rest obtained from reference TRBV5-4 and TRBJ1-2, is as follows: ETGVTQSPTHLIKTRGQQVTLRCSSQSGHNTVSWYQQALGQGPQFIFQYYREEENGRGNFPPRFSGLQFPNYSSELNVNALELDDSALYLCASSLDTRSGGYTFGSGTRLTVV.

This chain uses TRBV11-2 with TRBJ1-1, with D possibly matching TRBD1 (5 bases). Between the trimmed V and J ends, which lost 8 bases and 1 base, there was a span of 17 bases. This CDR3 contains 15 residues. Germline loops: CDR1 SGHAT, CDR2 FQNNGV. As DNA, the CDR3 is TGTGCCAGCCGACAACCGGGACGGCAGAACACTGAAGCTTTCTTT. This gives the protein CASRQPGRQNTEAFF.

The genes are TRBV9 and TRBJ2-7; the match to TRBD2 covers 15 bases. J lost 0 bases, V lost 0 bases, and 4 bases had no gene match. The CDR3 loop spans 18 amino acids. CDR1 is SGDLS and CDR2 is YYNGEE in the germline V gene. The DNA for the CDR3 is TGTGCCAGCAGCGTAGGGGGACTAGCGGGGGGACCCTCCTACGAGCAGTACTTC. As protein: CASSVGGLAGGPSYEQYF.

This chain joins TRBV27 and TRBJ1-1, with TRBD1 as a possible D gene (5 bases). Germline V lookup: CDR1 MNHEY, CDR2 SMNVEV (reference sequence). The CDR3 length is 15 residues. V was shortened by 0 bases and J by 1 base, with 9 bases between the two germline ends. The CDR3 DNA is TGTGCCAGCAGTTTATCAGGGGCGTGGAACACTGAAGCTTTCTTT. This translates into CASSLSGAWNTEAFF.

This clone was counted only a few times. V gene TRBV4-1 combines with J gene TRBJ1-5; possible D gene TRBD1, 5 bases. CDR3 length: 18 residues. Germline values: CDR1 MGHRA, CDR2 YSYEKL. Trimming stripped 1 base from V and 0 bases from J, with 16 bases between. The CDR3 here is CASSQGDLTTYSNQPQHF. In DNA, the CDR3 is TGCGCCAGCAGCCAAGGGGACCTTACAACCTATAGCAATCAGCCCCAGCATTTT.

The rearrangement uses TRBV29-1 and TRBJ1-2; D remains unclear. There are 11 residues in the CDR3. The germline gives CDR1 SQVTM, CDR2 ANQGSEA. V lost 7 bases to trimming and J lost 10 bases, with 16 bases between them. Here the CDR3 reads CSAGLRADYTF. The CDR3 nucleotides are TGCAGCGCTGGGTTGCGGGCGGACTACACCTTC.

This clone was seen more than once but under ten times. The chain recombines TRBV19 with TRBJ2-1, with 16 bases identical to TRBD2. V shed 3 bases and J 4 bases; nucleotides not matched to a gene: 12. Germline V gives CDR1 LNHDA, CDR2 SQIVND (reference sequence). The CDR3 runs 20 residues. The CDR3 loop reads CASSMLVPGLAGGRYNEQFF. In DNA form, the CDR3 reads TGTGCCAGTAGTATGCTTGTCCCGGGACTAGCGGGGGGGCGGTACAATGAGCAGTTCTTC. The variable domain in full, with the rest retrieved from reference TRBV19 and TRBJ2-1, is DGGITQSPKYLFRKEGQNVTLSCEQNLNHDAMYWYRQDPGQGLRLIYYSQIVNDFQKGDIAEGYSVSREKKESFPLTVTSAQKNPTAFYLCASSMLVPGLAGGRYNEQFFGPGTRLTVL.

This clone counts as medium-sized (0.01 to 0.1%). At one boundary the junction diverges from the germline segment, which might be a read error. The gene calls are TRBV7-9 and TRBJ1-1; 7 bases are shared with TRBD1. The germline gives CDR1 SEHNR, CDR2 FQNEAQ (reference sequence). The CDR3 runs 16 residues. In DNA, the CDR3 is TGTGCCAGCAGCATAGCCCCGGGACAGCGGAACACTGAAGCTTTCTTT. Translating gives CASSIAPGQRNTEAFF.

The rearrangement joins TRBV19 to TRBJ2-4; 7 nucleotides line up with TRBD1. Germline V gene lookup returns CDR1 LNHDA and CDR2 SQIVND (reference sequence). V was clipped by 5 bases and J by 6 bases; unmatched bases: 7. This CDR3 contains 14 residues. In DNA, the CDR3 is TGTGCCAGTAGTCCACAGGGGATTTTAAACATTCAGTACTTC. Encoded protein: CASSPQGILNIQYF.

This chain joins TRBV19 and TRBJ1-2; TRBD1 agrees at 8 bases. Trimming took 4 bases from V and 4 from J; bases not matched to a gene: 8. The CDR3 is 15 amino acids. The germline CDR1 and CDR2 sequences are LNHDA and SQIVND (reference sequence). CDR3 in amino acids: CASSTDRGEGYGYTF. The CDR3 nucleotides read TGTGCCAGTAGTACCGACAGGGGAGAAGGCTATGGCTACACCTTC.

A remark on this clone: Additional DNA sequences in this sample encode the identical CDR3. DNA of the CDR3: TGTGCCAGCAGCTTGGAACCTAGCACAGATACGCAGTATTTT. It codes for CASSLEPSTDTQYF. The chain links TRBV5-4 to TRBJ2-3; no clear D gene. Germline assignment: CDR1 SGHNT and CDR2 YYREEE (reference sequence). CDR3 length equals 14 residues. Trimming left V 0 bases short and J 0 bases short, with 5 bases between.

CDR3 in amino acids: CASSSGQDHTDTQYF. In nucleotides, the CDR3 is TGTGCCAGCAGCTCAGGACAGGACCACACAGATACGCAGTATTTT. The rearrangement links TRBV7-2 to TRBJ2-3; TRBD1 matches 7 bases. The ends lost 4 bases at V and 2 bases at J; junction bases unmatched: 6. The CDR3 consists of 15 residues. Germline V gene sequence: CDR1 SGHTA, CDR2 FQGNSA. The full variable domain, with the rest looked up from reference TRBV7-2 and TRBJ2-3, is GAGVSQSPSNKVTEKGKDVELRCDPISGHTALYWYRQSLGQGLEFLIYFQGNSAPDKSGLPSDRFSAERTGGSVSTLTIQRTQQEDSAVYLCASSSGQDHTDTQYFGPGTRLTVL.

The CDR3: CASSGTGLSTDTQYF. The CDR3 DNA sequence: TGTGCCAGCAGCGGAACGGGACTAAGCACAGATACGCAGTATTTT. This chain connects TRBV5-4 to TRBJ2-3; 7 nucleotides align to TRBD2. The CDR3 covers 15 residues. Looked up from germline, CDR1 is SGHNT and CDR2 is YYREEE (reference sequence). The V gene end was trimmed by 4 bases and the J gene end by 0 bases; junction bases not matched to a gene: 5.

The V call is TRBV11-1, the J call TRBJ2-3, with 7 bases aligning to TRBD2. CDR3 size: 15 residues. Trimming at V came to 5 bases and at J to 5 bases, leaving 10 bases not matched to a gene. From germline, CDR1 is SGHAT and CDR2 FQDESV (reference sequence). The CDR3 DNA reads as TGTGCCAGCAGCATAGGGAGGGGAGGCAAAGATACGCAGTATTTT. This translates into CASSIGRGGKDTQYF.

This chain connects TRBV25-1 to TRBJ1-2; 10 nucleotides agree with TRBD1. Trimming removed 4 bases from V and 4 bases from J; junction bases left unmatched: 3. CDR1 is MGHDK, CDR2 SYGVNS, per germline. The CDR3 covers 14 residues. The CDR3 region is CASSGDRGPYGYTF. CDR3 nucleotide sequence: TGTGCCAGCAGTGGAGACAGGGGGCCCTATGGCTACACCTTC.

V is TRBV11-2 and J is TRBJ1-1; the D is unclear. Trimming stripped 0 bases from V and 0 bases from J, with 5 bases between. This CDR3 is built from 14 residues. Germline V CDR1 and CDR2: SGHAT, FQNNGV. The CDR3 loop reads CASSLDLMNTEAFF. The CDR3 DNA reads as TGTGCCAGCAGCTTAGATCTAATGAACACTGAAGCTTTCTTT.

The CDR3 sequence: CASSLAGHEQFF. As DNA, the CDR3 is TGTGCCAGCAGCTTAGCAGGGCACGAGCAGTTCTTC. The V and J genes are TRBV7-3 and TRBJ2-1, with D possibly matching TRBD1 (5 bases). This CDR3 comprises 12 residues. Germline-derived CDR1 and CDR2 are SGHTA and FQGTGA. Trimming cost V 2 bases and J 10 bases, with 9 bases left between them.

J is TRBJ2-7 and V is TRBV5-1; D is perhaps TRBD1 (6 bases). Between the trimmed V and J ends, which lost 4 bases and 2 bases, there was a span of 13 bases. The CDR3 totals 14 residues. From germline, CDR1 is SGHRS and CDR2 YFSETQ. The CDR3 DNA follows: TGCGCCAGCAGCCTGACAGGATCGCCCTACGAGCAGTACTTC. Protein: CASSLTGSPYEQYF.

The rearrangement uses TRBV9 and TRBJ1-1, with 9 bases matching TRBD1. The germline V gene has CDR1 SGDLS and CDR2 YYNGEE. This CDR3 comprises 15 residues. Losses at the gene ends were 4 bases for V and 5 bases for J; bases not matched to a gene: 9. The CDR3 spells CASSPPGQGRTEAFF. CDR3 sequence (DNA): TGTGCCAGCAGCCCCCCGGGACAGGGTAGGACTGAAGCTTTCTTT.

This clone was found once. This chain links TRBV6-1 with TRBJ2-7; weak D call: TRBD1 (5 bases). The CDR3 extends over 13 amino acids. Germline V gives CDR1 MNHNS, CDR2 SASEGT. The V and J ends lost 5 bases and 2 bases respectively, with 10 bases between them. The CDR3 region is CASSRQWPYEQYF. The DNA for the CDR3 is TGTGCCAGCAGTAGACAGTGGCCCTACGAGCAGTACTTC.

V gene TRBV6-5 combines with J gene TRBJ2-2; D remains unclear. Germline V gene sequence: CDR1 MNHEY, CDR2 SVGAGI. V lost 7 bases and J lost 1, with 7 bases in between. CDR3 length: 13 residues. The CDR3 bases are TGTGCCAGCATGGTACAGAACACCGGGGAGCTGTTTTTT. Encoded protein: CASMVQNTGELFF.

The chain has TRBV15 and TRBJ1-4; possible D gene TRBD1, 6 bases. CDR1 is LNHNV, CDR2 YYDKDF, per germline (reference sequence). Trimming cost V 5 bases and J 5 bases, with 12 bases left between them. This CDR3 region has 14 residues. CDR3: CATSQEGGNEKLFF. Here the CDR3 DNA reads TGTGCCACCAGCCAAGAGGGGGGAAATGAAAAACTGTTTTTT.

The chain couples TRBV13 to TRBJ2-1; D remains unclear. Trimming left V 3 bases short and J 5 bases short, with 8 bases between. Germline loops: CDR1 PRHDT, CDR2 FYEKMQ (reference sequence). CDR3 length: 13 residues. The CDR3 region is CASSFRRHNEQFF. CDR3 nucleotides: TGTGCCAGCAGCTTCCGACGGCACAATGAGCAGTTCTTC.

The chain links TRBV5-4 to TRBJ2-3, with D possibly matching TRBD2 (6 bases). Germline V gives CDR1 SGHNT, CDR2 YYREEE (reference sequence). Trimming shortened V by 4 bases and J by 3 bases, and 12 bases separated the two germline ends. The CDR3 length is 14 residues. CDR3 DNA sequence: TGTGCCAGCAGCCGAGGCGCGGGAACAGATACGCAGTATTTT. This codes for CASSRGAGTDTQYF.

This clone was seen a handful of times. The V gene is TRBV27, the J gene TRBJ2-7, with 16 bases aligning to TRBD2. V lost 1 base, J lost 3 bases, and 12 bases stayed unmatched. Germline V lookup: CDR1 MNHEY, CDR2 SMNVEV (reference sequence). The CDR3 covers 20 residues. CDR3 sequence (DNA): TGTGCCAGCAGTTTATTAGGGACTAGCGGGAGGGCCATTTCCAACTACGAGCAGTACTTC. Translating it yields CASSLLGTSGRAISNYEQYF.